This TCR beta chain originates from a study of T cell responses to AZD1222 COVID-19 vaccine (dated by TCRdb to about 2021). In terms of the full investigation: A total of 230 to 250 trial participants underwent TCR sequencing, of whom roughly 210 received two doses of AZD1222 and about 25 received two doses of the MenACWY control vaccine. Trial participants were enrolled by age into 18-55, 56-69 and 70-plus year subgroups, with around 140, 26 and 57 TCR-sequenced participants respectively. Summary of the overall study and its limitations: Because no samples from the day 14 peak response were available, repertoires could be characterized only after the peak T cell response. Conclusions about previously exposed vaccinees are limited because only a handful of AZD1222 recipients were SARS-CoV-2 seropositive at baseline. Nearly half of unique spike-specific TCRs reportedly recognized epitopes outside regions mutated in the B.1.351 and B.1.1.7 variants. The 56-69-year group was small, and its depth increase did not reach significance, likely because of low power. Spike-specific TCR breadth and depth rose significantly after two AZD1222 doses compared with day 0 and with MenACWY recipients. Participants were mostly white British and included more females than males, and it was suggested by the authors that clonal diversity may have been underestimated. CD4 TCRs associated with the vaccine covered the entire spike protein, and the dominant responses were in regions 160-218 and 743-854.

Note on this clone: The antigen it recognizes is unknown. No much larger clone exists at a distance of one base, and base qualities are not known.

The CDR3 regions of human TCRbeta chains were subjected to immunosequencing. On the study's bioinformatics: TCRs in the repertoires were matched against a reference library of SARS-CoV-2-specific TCRs that had been generated with the MIRA antigen-specificity platform. Breadth was defined as the fraction of unique TCRs that were SARS-CoV-2-associated, and depth was defined as the fraction of total T cells that were SARS-CoV-2-associated. Using the MIRA data, each spike-specific TCR was assigned both to the spike region to which the TCR was reactive and to a CD4 or CD8 class. Log10-transformed breadth and depth values were compared by one-way ANOVA with Sidak's multiple comparisons tests. Entries here come from immuneACCESS through TCRdb and include only in-frame sequences with V and J called. Some clones fail to appear in such tables; in the studies checked, an unresolved V gene covers under half of the shortfall, and the cause of the remainder is unknown. V and J calls plus clone size are reproduced from that table; the DNA served to infer D and trimming. Within this sample are roughly 70,000 clones, with over 70% of them counted one time only. Of the sample, over 13% is held by the ten largest clones.

The time point label corresponds to: about 28 days (+/-7) after the second vaccine dose. AZD1222 recipients whose second dose came at about 4 weeks and those whose second dose came at about 12 weeks were combined into one group, since spike-specific TCR depth and breadth did not differ between the two schedules. The vaccinee samples were drawn from two UK trials, COV001 and COV002, one of which was a single-blind randomized controlled phase 2/3 trial testing AZD1222 (ChAdOx1 nCoV-19) in healthy adults. Trial participant PBMC samples were collected at day 0 and day 28 after the second dose for TCRbeta chain sequencing. The clonotype comes from an adult who received the AZD1222 COVID-19 vaccine. This material consisted of peripheral blood, taken 28 days after the second AZD1222 dose.

The DNA sequence is TGTGCCAGCAGTCACCTACTACGACAGGGGATAAATTCACCCCTCCACTTT. Its translation is CASSHLLRQGINSPLHF. The rearrangement joined TRBV6-6 to TRBJ1-6, with 8 junctional bases fitting TRBD1. Looking up the germline V gene (reference sequence) yields CDR1 MNHNY and CDR2 SVGAGI. Its CDR3 holds 17 amino acids, cysteine through phenylalanine. Only CDR3 DNA remains: 51 bases, in frame from the first base. Ends trimmed: V by 5 bases, J by 7 bases; bases unmatched to a gene: 13.